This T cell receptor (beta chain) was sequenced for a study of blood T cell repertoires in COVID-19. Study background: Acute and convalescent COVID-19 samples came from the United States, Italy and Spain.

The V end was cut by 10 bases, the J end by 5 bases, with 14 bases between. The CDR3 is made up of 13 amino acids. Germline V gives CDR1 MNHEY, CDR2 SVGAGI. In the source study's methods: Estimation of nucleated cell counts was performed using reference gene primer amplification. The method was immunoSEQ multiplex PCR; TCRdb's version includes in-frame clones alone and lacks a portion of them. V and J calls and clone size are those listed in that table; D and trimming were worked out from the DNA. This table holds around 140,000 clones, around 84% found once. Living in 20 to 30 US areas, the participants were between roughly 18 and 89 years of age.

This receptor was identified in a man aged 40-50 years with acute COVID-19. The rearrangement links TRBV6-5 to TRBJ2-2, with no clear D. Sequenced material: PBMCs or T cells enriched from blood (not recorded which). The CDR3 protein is CATPQWATGELFF. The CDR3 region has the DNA TGTGCCACGCCCCAGTGGGCGACCGGGGAGCTGTTTTTT.